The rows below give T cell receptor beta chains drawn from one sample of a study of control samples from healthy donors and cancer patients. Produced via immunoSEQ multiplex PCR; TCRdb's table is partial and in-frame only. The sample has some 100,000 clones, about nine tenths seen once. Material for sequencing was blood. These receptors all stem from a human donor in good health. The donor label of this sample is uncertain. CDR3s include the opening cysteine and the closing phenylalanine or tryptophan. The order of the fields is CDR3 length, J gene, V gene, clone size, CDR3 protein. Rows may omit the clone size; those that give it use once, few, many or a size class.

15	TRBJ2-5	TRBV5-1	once	CASGLAGARPETQYF
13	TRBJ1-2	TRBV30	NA	CAWTGTGRDGYTF
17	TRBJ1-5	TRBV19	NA	CASSTRQGTLSNQPQHF
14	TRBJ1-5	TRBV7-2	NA	CASSPNSAHQPQHF
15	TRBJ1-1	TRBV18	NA	CASSPGGWTDTEAFF
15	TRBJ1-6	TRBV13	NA	CASSYTGTARSPLHF
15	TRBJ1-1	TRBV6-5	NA	CASSYSFQGSTEAFF
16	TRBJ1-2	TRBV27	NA	CASSLLAPLGTYGYTF
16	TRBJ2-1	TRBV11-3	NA	CASSLVASGGLNEQFF
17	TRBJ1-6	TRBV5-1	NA	CASSLAPGKDYNSPLHF
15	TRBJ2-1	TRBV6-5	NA	CASSAGPGGYNEQFF
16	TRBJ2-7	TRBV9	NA	CASSVSRSSFSYEQYF
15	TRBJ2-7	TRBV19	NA	CASSIGLFRDFEQYF
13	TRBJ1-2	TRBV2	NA	CASREDRAAGYTF